This entry lists 17 T cell receptor beta chains sequenced from one sample in a study of OX40 agonist ivuxolimab in advanced cancers. TCRdb keeps only in-frame clones here, not all; method: immunoSEQ multiplex PCR. The table records 45,000 to 50,000 clones, about 92% of them present only once. The sample here was CD4+ or CD8+ T cells sorted from blood, taken in a trial of the OX40 agonist ivuxolimab. The receptors come from an adult with an advanced solid tumor such as melanoma, head and neck, liver or kidney cancer.

J is TRBJ1-5 and V is TRBV5-6; no clear D. V lost 2 bases, J lost 1 base, and 10 bases lay in between. This CDR3 has 15 residues. Per the germline V gene, CDR1 is SGHDT and CDR2 is YYEEEE. The CDR3: CASSLSPGSNQPQHF. The CDR3, as DNA: TGTGCCAGCAGCTTATCACCTGGGAGCAATCAGCCCCAGCATTTT.

In this sample, this clone turned up once. The chain uses TRBV28 and TRBJ2-7; D perhaps matches TRBD1 (6 bases). The CDR3 spans 14 residues. Germline CDR1 reads MDHEN; CDR2 reads SYDVKM. Trimming removed 3 bases from V and 0 bases from J, with 9 bases in between. Here the CDR3 reads CASSFRDTSYEQYF. Here the CDR3 DNA reads TGTGCCAGCAGTTTCCGGGACACCTCCTACGAGCAGTACTTC.

The rearrangement joins TRBV7-9 to TRBJ1-4; D unresolved. Trimming took off 1 base at V and 6 bases at J, with 12 bases between the two ends. The V gene's germline CDR1 is SEHNR and CDR2 FQNEAQ (reference sequence). The CDR3 runs 15 residues. The CDR3 sequence is CASSLVEGSYEKLFF. CDR3 nucleotide sequence: TGTGCCAGCAGCTTAGTGGAGGGAAGTTATGAAAAACTGTTTTTT. Variable domain in full (rest from reference TRBV7-9 and TRBJ1-4): DTGVSQNPRHKITKRGQNVTFRCDPISEHNRLYWYRQTLGQGPEFLTYFQNEAQLEKSRLLSDRFSAERPKGSFSTLEIQRTEQGDSAMYLCASSLVEGSYEKLFFGSGTQLSVL.

The chain links TRBV4-1 to TRBJ2-7; 7 bases are shared with TRBD1. The CDR3 spans 16 residues. The junction had 12 bases not matched to a gene; V was cut back by 4 bases and J by 3 bases. CDR1 MGHRA and CDR2 YSYEKL come from the germline V gene. The CDR3, as DNA: TGCGCCAGCAGCCCCGGAGACGGGACAGCGTTCTACGAGCAGTACGTC. It yields the protein CASSPGDGTAFYEQYV.

The chain links TRBV6-5 to TRBJ2-5; TRBD1 is a possible D gene (5 bases). CDR1 and CDR2 from the germline V gene are MNHEY and SVGAGI. V dropped 6 bases and J dropped 4 bases, with 6 bases sitting between them. This CDR3 has 11 amino acids. CDR3 amino acids: CASSQGETQYF. The CDR3 nucleotides are TGTGCCAGCAGCCAGGGAGAGACCCAGTACTTC.

The chain recombines TRBV5-4 with TRBJ1-1, with a tentative D call TRBD1 (5 bases). Per germline, CDR1 SGHNT and CDR2 YYREEE (reference sequence). This CDR3 is built from 16 residues. V was pared by 3 bases and J by 4 bases, with 19 bases between. CDR3 sequence reads: CASSSLGGERSTEAFF. The CDR3 DNA reads TGTGCCAGCAGCTCCCTGGGGGGGGAAAGAAGCACTGAAGCTTTCTTT.

V gene TRBV27 combines with J gene TRBJ2-4; no firm D call. The V end lost 2 bases, the J end lost 6 bases, and 8 bases lay between the germline ends. CDR3 length: 13 residues. CDR1 and CDR2 from the germline V gene are MNHEY and SMNVEV (reference sequence). CDR3 DNA: TGTGCCAGCAGTTTACTGCCCGGAAACATTCAGTACTTC. Its translation: CASSLLPGNIQYF.

The chain links TRBV27 to TRBJ2-1; D is possibly TRBD1 or TRBD2 (6 bases each). With 2 bases removed from V and 5 bases from J, the gap between germline ends came to 22 bases. The CDR3 is made up of 18 amino acids. CDR1 and CDR2 from the germline V gene are MNHEY and SMNVEV (reference sequence). CDR3: CASSLDPSGAGADNEQFF. In DNA, the CDR3 is TGTGCCAGCAGTTTAGATCCCTCGGGGGCAGGGGCGGACAATGAGCAGTTCTTC.

This chain links TRBV9 with TRBJ2-7; D uncertain. Trimming shortened V by 0 bases and J by 0 bases, and 7 bases separated the two germline ends. CDR1 is SGDLS and CDR2 is YYNGEE in the germline V gene. The CDR3 contains 14 residues. CDR3 sequence reads: CASSVGPSSYEQYF. The DNA of the CDR3 is TGTGCCAGCAGCGTAGGCCCGAGCTCCTACGAGCAGTACTTC.

The chain recombines TRBV27 with TRBJ2-1, with TRBD1 matching over 8 bases. Trimming removed 5 bases from V and 3 bases from J; junction bases left unmatched: 9. Germline CDR1 MNHEY, CDR2 SMNVEV (reference sequence). This CDR3 has 16 residues. The CDR3 DNA reads as TGTGCCAGCAGTCCGAAATGGGACAGGATCTACAATGAGCAGTTCTTC. Protein product: CASSPKWDRIYNEQFF.

This clone was detected only a few times. CDR3 sequence (DNA): TGTGCCAGCAGCTTGTTTACTAGCGGGGGGTTTACCGGGGAGCTGTTTTTT. Protein product: CASSLFTSGGFTGELFF. J is TRBJ2-2 and V is TRBV5-6, with 12 nucleotides matching TRBD2. The trim removed 1 base at V and 5 bases at J, leaving 6 bases unmatched. The CDR3 spans 17 residues. Germline CDR1 and CDR2: SGHDT and YYEEEE.

The CDR3 DNA reads TGTGCCAGCAGTGAAGGGGGCATCCTTGCCTACGAGCAGTACTTC. It encodes CASSEGGILAYEQYF. This chain links TRBV2 with TRBJ2-7; possibly TRBD1 for D (5 bases). Germline V lookup: CDR1 SNHLY, CDR2 FYNNEI. Trimming left V 1 base short and J 2 bases short, with 12 bases between. The length of the CDR3 is 15 residues. Full variable domain (remainder filled in from reference TRBV2 and TRBJ2-7): EPEVTQTPSHQVTQMGQEVILRCVPISNHLYFYWYRQILGQKVEFLVSFYNNEISEKSEIFDDQFSVERPDGSNFTLKIRSTKLEDSAMYFCASSEGGILAYEQYFGPGTRLTVT.

The chain is built from TRBV2 and TRBJ1-2; D might be TRBD1 (6 bases). The germline gives CDR1 SNHLY, CDR2 FYNNEI. The CDR3 extends over 13 amino acids. V lost 5 bases to trimming and J lost 1 base, with 8 bases between them. CDR3 amino acids: CASSRTDNYGYTF. Here the CDR3 DNA reads TGTGCCAGCAGTAGGACAGATAACTATGGCTACACCTTC.

The J gene is TRBJ1-3, the V gene TRBV15; a weak D match, TRBD1 (5 bases). The CDR3 is 13 amino acids. Trimming took off 5 bases at V and 1 base at J, with 6 bases between the two ends. In germline, CDR1 is LNHNV, CDR2 YYDKDF (reference sequence). CDR3: CATSQGSGNTIYF. The DNA for the CDR3 is TGTGCCACCAGCCAGGGTTCTGGAAACACCATATATTTT.

This chain links TRBV28 with TRBJ2-6; possibly TRBD1 or TRBD2 for D (5 bases each). This CDR3 spans 16 amino acids. CDR1 is MDHEN, CDR2 SYDVKM, per germline. Trimming took 5 bases from V and 0 from J, leaving 11 bases between them. The CDR3 DNA reads as TGTGCCAGCAGTCTTGGTGGGGGCTCTGGGGCCAACGTCCTGACTTTC. Residues: CASSLGGGSGANVLTF.

V usage is TRBV19 and J usage is TRBJ2-7; D is possibly TRBD2 (6 bases). The V gene's germline CDR1 is LNHDA and CDR2 SQIVND (reference sequence). Trimming removed 5 bases from V and 7 bases from J, with 21 bases in between. The CDR3 has 15 residues. The CDR3 is CASSLQRAPGGEQYF. For the CDR3, the DNA is TGTGCCAGTAGTTTACAGCGGGCCCCCGGTGGAGAGCAGTACTTC.

The V gene is TRBV11-2, the J gene TRBJ2-7; the D gene is possibly TRBD2 (7 bases). The V and J ends lost 2 bases and 6 bases respectively, with 14 bases between them. Per germline, CDR1 SGHAT and CDR2 FQNNGV. There are 14 residues in the CDR3. For the CDR3, the DNA is TGTGCCAGCAGCTTACCCTTCGGGGGGCTCGAGCAGTACGTC. It encodes CASSLPFGGLEQYV.